A selection of T cell receptor beta chains follows, all from one sample in a study of cytomegalovirus exposure and HLA in healthy donors. TCRdb's table, derived via immunoSEQ multiplex PCR, lists solely in-frame clones and lacks some. The table lists about 180,000 clones, approximately 84% of them singletons. Sequencing used PBMCs. Receptor source: a woman in her forties or fifties in good health and CMV-seropositive. Both conserved end residues are part of each CDR3. Fields, in order: J gene, D gene, clone size, V gene, CDR3 protein, CDR3 DNA. The D gene is left open where the match is weak. Where a row states a size, it is once, few, many or the class of an expanded clone; other rows omit it.

TRBJ1-5 NA NA TRBV2 CASSELQGNQPQHF TGTGCCAGCAGTGAACTCCAGGGGAATCAGCCCCAGCATTTT
TRBJ2-3 TRBD2 NA TRBV27 CAGKTSAVTQYF TGTGCCGGAAAGACTAGCGCAGTTACGCAGTATTTT
TRBJ2-5 NA NA TRBV15 CATSSDRRREQYF TGTGCCACCAGCAGCGACCGGAGGAGGGAGCAGTACTTC
TRBJ1-2 NA NA TRBV5-4 CASSLGGYGYTF TGTGCCAGCAGCTTAGGAGGCTATGGCTACACCTTC
TRBJ2-1 TRBD2 NA TRBV19 CASSIGLAGRYNEQFF TGTGCCAGTAGTATAGGACTAGCGGGAAGATACAATGAGCAGTTCTTC
TRBJ2-1 TRBD2 NA TRBV27 CASSPGGSSYNEQFF TGTGCCAGCAGTCCGGGCGGGAGCTCCTACAATGAGCAGTTCTTC
TRBJ1-3 NA NA TRBV30 CAWSKNRLGNTIYF TGTGCCTGGAGTAAAAACAGGCTGGGAAACACCATATATTTT
TRBJ2-1 NA NA TRBV5-1 CASSVPRDEQFF TGCGCCAGCAGCGTACCCCGAGATGAGCAGTTCTTC
TRBJ2-2 NA NA TRBV5-1 CASSFKVGANTGELFF TGCGCCAGCAGCTTTAAGGTGGGCGCGAACACCGGGGAGCTGTTTTTT
TRBJ1-5 TRBD1 NA TRBV10-1 CASSGPGQGSNQPQHF TGCGCCAGCAGTGGTCCCGGACAGGGTAGTAATCAGCCCCAGCATTTT
TRBJ2-3 NA NA TRBV5-1 CASSLNRERDTQYF TGCGCCAGCAGCTTGAACAGGGAGAGAGATACGCAGTATTTT
TRBJ2-7 NA NA TRBV5-6 CASRRLSSYEQYF TGTGCCAGCAGGCGATTAAGCTCCTACGAGCAGTACTTC
TRBJ2-7 NA NA TRBV5-6 CASSLLSGFEQYF TGTGCCAGCAGCTTGCTTTCGGGGTTCGAGCAGTACTTC
TRBJ1-3 NA once TRBV7-9 CASSASTNTIYF TGTGCCAGCAGCGCAAGCACAAACACCATATATTTT
TRBJ2-1 TRBD1 NA TRBV30 CAWSAVGTVNEQFF TGTGCCTGGAGTGCCGTCGGGACAGTTAATGAGCAGTTCTTC
TRBJ2-7 NA once TRBV6-5 CASSYSGHGGYEQYF TGTGCCAGCAGTTACTCGGGACACGGAGGATACGAGCAGTACTTC
TRBJ2-2 NA NA TRBV7-3 CASSRGGSNTGELFF TGTGCCAGTTCGAGAGGGGGTTCGAACACCGGGGAGCTGTTTTTT
TRBJ1-2 NA NA TRBV28 CASRTGSYGYTF TGTGCCAGCAGGACCGGGAGCTATGGCTACACCTTC
TRBJ1-4 NA few TRBV2 CASRRVGLGEKLFF TGTGCCAGCCGCAGGGTTGGGCTAGGTGAAAAACTGTTTTTT